The entry that follows covers one TCR beta chain sequence. The sample contains more than one DNA sequence encoding this CDR3. This entry comes from a study of shared clonotypes between healthy human individuals. Profiled with immunoSEQ multiplex PCR; TCRdb holds only in-frame clones, not every one. The profile shows 600,000 to 700,000 clones, 60% to 75% of them singletons. None of the donors, who were healthy HIV-negative adults, had recently had acute infections or vaccinations. Germline CDR1 reads MDHEN; CDR2 reads SYDVKM. This CDR3 is 11 amino acids long. Deletions cut 2 bases from V and 6 bases from J, with 5 bases between.

The V gene is TRBV28, the J gene TRBJ2-7, with unresolved D. The sample consisted of memory CD4+ T cells sorted from blood. Subset specified: CD45RA-negative fraction. This receptor was taken from a woman in her 30s in good health. CDR3 amino acids: CASSLRSEQYF. In DNA, the CDR3 is TGTGCCAGCAGTTTAAGGAGCGAGCAGTACTTC. The full variable domain, with the rest looked up from reference TRBV28 and TRBJ2-7, is DVKVTQSSRYLVKRTGEKVFLECVQDMDHENMFWYRQDPGLGLRLIYFSYDVKMKEKGDIPEGYSVSREKKERFSLILESASTNQTSMYLCASSLRSEQYFGPGTRLTVT.